The 5 T cell receptor beta chains given below trace back to one sample, sequenced in a study of blood T cells in healthy people across ages. The use of a sample-barcoded 5' primer and a J-beta primer mix characterized a second PCR of 7 to 11 cycles. In TCRdb, the 5' RACE reads were re-called with MiXCR into one record per CDR3 protein. The table includes approximately 1.5 million distinct CDR3 sequences, 30% to 35% detected once. The specimen sequenced was blood. The source is a woman in her twenties or thirties in good health.

This clonotype came up many times. V is TRBV4-1 and J is TRBJ2-7; TRBD2 might be the D (5 bases). Trimming took 0 bases from V and 4 from J, leaving 19 bases between them. This CDR3 region has 17 residues. Germline V gene data show CDR1 as MGHRA and CDR2 as YSYEKL. CDR3 amino acids: CASSQEGRGLAVYEQYF. The CDR3 nucleotides read TGCGCCAGCAGCCAAGAAGGGCGAGGGCTGGCTGTATACGAGCAGTACTTC.

The chain combines TRBV7-2 with TRBJ2-7; 10 bases align to TRBD2. The CDR3 covers 15 residues. V dropped 8 bases and J dropped 3; count of bases not matched to a gene: 10. Germline values: CDR1 SGHTA, CDR2 FQGNSA. CDR3 nucleotide sequence: TGTGCCAGCCGGGAGTCTAGCGGGGGATACTACGAGCAGTACTTC. Translating gives CASRESSGGYYEQYF.

The rearrangement uses TRBV30 and TRBJ1-2; 7 nucleotides align to TRBD1. Trimming cost V 4 bases and J 2 bases; bases outside gene matches: 10. Germline CDR1 GTSNPN, CDR2 SVGIG (reference sequence). The length of the CDR3 is 15 residues. CDR3 sequence reads: CAWTPGQALNYGYTF. CDR3 bases: TGTGCCTGGACGCCCGGACAGGCTCTAAACTATGGCTACACCTTC.

This chain uses TRBV6-1 with TRBJ2-5; D is unresolved. Germline V CDR1 and CDR2: MNHNS, SASEGT. This CDR3 is built from 14 residues. The ends were cut back, 3 bases at V and 0 bases at J, with 8 bases in the middle. As DNA, the CDR3 is TGTGCCAGCAGTGAGACCGATTACCAAGAGACCCAGTACTTC. Translated, it gives CASSETDYQETQYF.

This clonotype has a single count. The chain has TRBV6-1 and TRBJ2-1, with TRBD2 as a possible D gene (6 bases). Germline V gene sequence: CDR1 MNHNS, CDR2 SASEGT. Deletions cut 4 bases from V and 9 bases from J, with 13 bases between. There are 13 residues in the CDR3. This CDR3 reads CASSAQLASEQFF. The DNA of the CDR3 is TGTGCCAGCAGTGCACAGCTAGCGAGTGAGCAGTTCTTC.